The source of this T cell receptor (beta chain) is a study of identifying expanded T cells in peripheral blood. This CDR3 comprises 13 residues. Trimming removed 0 bases from V and 4 bases from J, with 6 bases in between. Germline V gene data show CDR1 as SGHAT and CDR2 as FQNNGV. Overall study results and limits: About 1.2 clones differed between technical replicates, versus 16.4 and 19 over time.

The table came from immunoSEQ multiplex PCR; TCRdb's copy has only in-frame clones and leaves some out. The sample gives 55,000 to 75,000 clones, about 89% of which show up once; 4.7% is in the top ten. This clone was seen only a few times. What it recognizes is unknown. No infections or other immune events were documented during collection. The sequence was collected from a person between 18 and 75 years old in good health. This rearrangement joins TRBV11-2 to TRBJ1-2; unclear D gene. The sequencing sample was made of blood. The CDR3 region is CASSLDLPYGYTF. The DNA for the CDR3 is TGTGCCAGCAGCTTAGATTTGCCCTATGGCTACACCTTC.